This entry features one T cell receptor (beta chain) sequence. Its antigen is unknown. No qualities accompany the bases; no much larger clone lies one base away. Healthy HIV-negative adults with no recently reported acute infections or vaccinations were included as donors. Every donor was a Caucasian adult residing in Nashville, Tennessee, USA. CD4+ T cells were enriched by magnetic negative selection; naive cells were then positively selected on CD45RA, and the negative fraction formed the memory subset. Blood was obtained by leukapheresis, after which PBMCs were separated by Ficoll-Histopaque density gradient centrifugation and cryopreserved in liquid nitrogen vapor phase. Analytical flow cytometry was used to check the purity and quantity of every magnetically sorted T cell population. Genomic DNA was isolated from every sorted fraction and measured by UV absorbance on a Nanodrop 2000c. The data are from a study of shared clonotypes between healthy human individuals (dated by TCRdb to about 2020). About the study as a whole: The cohort included a few men and a couple of women between 18 and 49 years of age. To increase sequencing depth and limit assay-specific biases, different laboratories used diverse techniques to prepare libraries and sequence TCR repertoires. Each donor's leukapheresis produced roughly between about 0.8 and 8.9 billion PBMCs. To estimate repertoire size and how much clonotypes are shared between individuals, the study performed deep sequencing of blood TCR repertoires from roughly five healthy adults. Per donor, three plates each were used for CD4 naive and CD4 memory, two for CD8 naive, and one for CD8 memory. Summary of the overall study and its limitations: Incomplete sequencing was indicated by rarefaction of sorted-subset datasets, despite the large sequencing depth. Across four donors, about 5% of naive CD4, roughly 3.4% of naive CD8, 2.3% of memory CD4, and roughly 0.41% of memory CD8 clonotypes were shared. Larger estimated clonotype richness was generally found for naive subsets than for memory subsets. Pairwise subsampling led to the expectation that sequencing depth would affect the degree of clonotype sharing among donors. Sampling was limited to blood, and TCR repertoires in tissue likely differ from TCR repertoires in blood. Clonotypes shared by all four sorted-subset donors showed higher generation probabilities than non-shared clonotypes. The small number of donors limited the genetic and exposure-history diversity represented.

Using the deep immunoSEQ assay, TCR CDR3 regions were amplified from genomic DNA by multiplex PCR. Extracted genomic DNA from each cell subset was spread evenly across all wells of several immunoSEQ 96-well plates, with each plate serving as a replicate. For sorted subsets, each replicate PCR was loaded with about 0.2 ug genomic DNA, equivalent to some 31,000 T cell genomes. The purified libraries were quantified using a Qubit 3.0 fluorometer, sized with a Bioanalyzer 2100, and then quantified again using the KAPA Library Quantification kit. Every immunoSEQ 96-well plate was sequenced on a separate single-read 150-cycle Illumina NextSeq 550 flow cell. As for the authors' bioinformatics: Because the immunoSEQ output included only junctional sequences and no quality scores, the filtering could not be the same as the filtering used for full-length reads. Sequences were annotated with PyIR, a Python wrapper for IgBLAST v1.9, and V/J genes and CDR3 were assigned using IMGT germline references. Reads were filtered out if the reads had weak V/J assignments (E-value above 1e-6), no CDR3, stop codons, out-of-frame junctions, or ambiguous translated residues. V3J clonotypes were defined as sequences sharing an identical inferred V gene, J gene, and CDR3 amino acid sequence. Percentage overlap between repertoires was calculated by dividing the number of shared unique clonotypes by the size of the smaller repertoire. Three approaches were used to assess repertoire richness: RTK rarefaction, the Chao1 estimator, and Recon v2.1 estimates of unobserved clonotypes. For all TCRbeta clonotypes obtained by the gDNA method from a few donors, generation probabilities were computed with OLGA. TCRdb provides this immuneACCESS table in a form limited to in-frame rearrangements. Some clones are lacking; in checked studies, under half of them reflect an unresolved V gene, and why the rest are absent is not known. V, J and clone size reflect that table, while D and trimming were determined from the DNA. The sample includes 2.3 million or so clones, with more than 85% observed a single time. Under 0.45% of the sample goes to the ten largest clones.

Via the germline V gene, CDR1 is MDHEN and CDR2 SYDVKM. There are 13 amino acids in the CDR3, from cysteine to phenylalanine inclusive. The entry retains the CDR3 DNA only, 39 bases that are in frame from base 1. V is clipped by 4 bases and J by 5 bases, and the sequence between their germline boundaries is 11 bases long. Sequenced: naive CD4+ T cells from PBMCs. The cell subset or site label, read with the paper, signifies: CD45RA+ positively selected. This chain is built from TRBV28 and TRBJ1-1; D gene: possibly TRBD1, on 6 matching bases. The origin of this receptor is a man aged 18 to 35 in good health. Some clones in this sample may be carry-over from other donors' samples. Here is the DNA: TGTGCCAGCAGTTCCAGAAGGGGGACTGAAGCTTTCTTT. It translates as CASSSRRGTEAFF.